The sequence of this T cell receptor beta chain was determined in a study of T cells after yellow fever vaccination. Germline V gene sequence: CDR1 LGHNA, CDR2 YSLEER. The ends lost 3 bases at V and 1 base at J; junction bases unmatched: 11. The CDR3 consists of 18 residues. One entry per CDR3 protein results from TCRdb running MiXCR on the 5' RACE reads. This repertoire shows about 550,000 distinct CDR3 sequences, roughly a fifth found once; its top ten account for roughly an eighth. This clonotype was obtained from a man aged 25-45 years who received the YFV17D yellow fever vaccine. The chain carries TRBV4-3 and TRBJ2-3; TRBD2 matches 9 bases. Specimen: PBMCs, collected 15 days after the yellow fever booster vaccination. CDR3 loop: CASSQGRSGRGGTDTQYF. Here the CDR3 DNA reads TGCGCCAGCAGCCAGGGTCGTAGCGGGAGAGGAGGCACAGATACGCAGTATTTT.